This TCR beta chain was obtained from a study of T cells in Graves' hyperthyroidism and ophthalmopathy. Study-wide points: Blood held most thyroid clonotypes expanded above 0.001 frequency.

This clonotype was detected many times. Its antigen is unknown. Looked up from germline, CDR1 is MNHEY and CDR2 is SVGEGT. The CDR3 has 11 amino acids. V was cut by 2 bases and J by 13 bases, with 9 bases left in between. Regions amplified from RNA transcripts were the TCR beta CDR3 regions. During a first-round RT-PCR of the TCR CDR3, the HTBI primer set was used. From the multiplex PCR reads, TCRdb called clonotypes with MiXCR, one entry per CDR3 protein. Of 610,000 or so distinct CDR3 sequences in the sample, approximately 44% were seen once. The source of this sequence is a woman younger than 35 with Graves' hyperthyroidism. The specimen was peripheral blood or thyroid tissue (not recorded which). The rearrangement links TRBV6-2 or TRBV6-3 to TRBJ1-5; no reliable D call. The CDR3 loop reads CASSYGWRQHF. For the CDR3, the DNA is TGTGCCAGCAGTTACGGCTGGAGGCAGCATTTT.